This section outlines one TCR beta chain sequence together with its context. This entry belongs to a study of long-term antiretroviral therapy in people with HIV. This CDR3 has 15 amino acids. CDR1 is SGHVS, CDR2 FNYEAQ, per germline. V lost 2 bases and J lost 6; bases outside the gene matches: 2. It was version v3.0 of the immunoSEQ assay that was run at survey level. Profiling relied on immunoSEQ multiplex PCR, and the TCRdb table lists in-frame clones only, not all of them. Counted here are 32,000 or so clones, roughly 80% occurring once; the ten biggest clones make up around 7.5%. The clonotype was recovered from a woman aged 45-65 years with HIV. Specimen: unsorted PBMCs, collected 2 years after starting antiretroviral therapy. The chain couples TRBV7-6 to TRBJ2-3; TRBD2 aligns across 13 bases. CDR3 DNA: TGTGCCAGCAGCTTATGGGGACTAGCGGGGGATACGCAGTATTTT. As protein: CASSLWGLAGDTQYF.